This TCR beta chain was obtained from a study of T cell responses to AZD1222 COVID-19 vaccine. Germline-derived CDR1 and CDR2 are MGHRA and YSYEKL. The V gene lost 1 base and the J gene lost 4 bases, with 13 bases spanning the gap. The CDR3 extends over 15 amino acids. In this sample, this clone turned up once. Sequencing was performed with immunoSEQ multiplex PCR; in TCRdb, only in-frame clones are kept and a portion is missing. The sample holds roughly 200,000 clones, about 93% seen once. This clonotype was sampled from an adult who received the MenACWY meningococcal vaccine as a control. This chain connects TRBV4-1 to TRBJ1-2, with D hard to call. The source material was peripheral blood, sampled 28 days after the second dose of the MenACWY control vaccine. CDR3 region: CASSQGPDLGYGYTF. CDR3 coding DNA: TGCGCCAGCAGCCAAGGGCCTGACCTAGGCTATGGCTACACCTTC.